This T cell receptor (beta chain) was found in a study of blood T cell repertoires in COVID-19. Study as a whole: From the United States, Italy and Spain came samples of acute and convalescent COVID-19. The analysed material was cDNA or gDNA that came from T cells, B-cell-depleted T cells, or PBMCs.

As handled by the study authors: Quantification of nucleated cells was approximated via reference gene primer amplification. Produced via immunoSEQ multiplex PCR; TCRdb's table is partial and in-frame only. The V and J calls and the clone size are those of that table, but D and trimming were determined from the DNA. The sample contains some 80,000 clones, about 90% of which appear only once. Germline CDR1 and CDR2: SEHNR and FQNEAQ (reference sequence). V trimming: 3 bases; J trimming: 0 bases; junction bases outside the gene matches: 3. CDR3 length: 15 residues. This TCR came from a human donor in a cohort sampled during active COVID-19. The V gene is TRBV7-9, the J gene TRBJ2-3; 7 bases map to TRBD2. The material sequenced was peripheral blood. The CDR3 loop is CASSFSSGSTDTQYF. The DNA of the CDR3 is TGTGCCAGCAGCTTTTCTAGCGGTAGCACAGATACGCAGTATTTT.